One sample yielded the 14 T cell receptor beta chains listed below, sequenced in a study of T-cell reconstitution after alpha-beta-depleted transplantation in children. As it was prepared, the TCRbeta library received unique molecular identifiers. One entry per CDR3 protein results from TCRdb running MiXCR on the PCR reads. The sample carries 490,000 or so distinct CDR3 sequences, under 15% recorded once. The sample in question was PBMCs from the stem cell graft donor, obtained from the stem cell graft. The receptors stem from a human donor who donated a stem cell graft to a child with combined immunodeficiency.

This clonotype has at least ten counts. The chain recombines TRBV9 with TRBJ2-3; no reliable D call. The V and J ends lost 0 bases and 6 bases respectively, with 14 bases between them. The CDR3 contains 15 residues. Germline V gene data show CDR1 as SGDLS and CDR2 as YYNGEE. CDR3 sequence: CASSVGLLNGDTQYF. The CDR3 DNA follows: TGTGCCAGCAGCGTAGGGCTGTTGAATGGCGATACGCAGTATTTT.

The chain is built from TRBV5-1 and TRBJ2-1; 9 nucleotides align to TRBD2. The V gene end was trimmed by 4 bases and the J gene end by 0 bases; junction bases not matched to a gene: 11. In germline, CDR1 is SGHRS, CDR2 YFSETQ. The CDR3 is 18 residues long. CDR3 loop: CASSPEGAGGSSYNEQFF. The CDR3 nucleotides are TGCGCCAGCAGCCCGGAGGGGGCGGGGGGGAGCTCCTACAATGAGCAGTTCTTC.

There are a few counts of this clonotype. The chain employs TRBV12-3 or TRBV12-4 and TRBJ1-1; D uncertain. Trimming took 3 bases from V and 4 from J, leaving 6 bases between them. CDR3 length equals 12 residues. CDR3 in amino acids: CASSLFLTEAFF. The CDR3 DNA reads as TGTGCCAGCAGTTTGTTTCTCACTGAAGCTTTCTTT.

This clonotype was seen repeatedly, ten times or more. The chain joins TRBV12-3 or TRBV12-4 to TRBJ2-3; 14 nucleotides match TRBD2. Unmatched junction bases numbered 7, after V lost 2 bases and J lost 3 bases. The CDR3 extends over 18 amino acids. CDR3 in DNA: TGTGCCAGCAGTTTACGGATGACTAGCGGGGGGGCTACAGATACGCAGTATTTT. Encoded protein: CASSLRMTSGGATDTQYF.

This clonotype was observed many times. V usage is TRBV29-1 and J usage is TRBJ2-5; D may be TRBD2 (5 bases). The V and J ends lost 3 bases and 7 bases respectively, with 12 bases between them. Germline CDR1 is SQVTM and CDR2 is ANQGSEA. CDR3 length: 12 residues. CDR3 protein: CSVDWARGTQYF. CDR3 nucleotide sequence: TGCAGCGTTGATTGGGCACGGGGGACCCAGTACTTC.

V usage is TRBV6-1 and J usage is TRBJ2-5; 8 bases map to TRBD1. V was clipped by 7 bases and J by 7 bases; unmatched bases: 14. This CDR3 region has 15 residues. CDR1 is MNHNS and CDR2 is SASEGT in the germline V gene. The CDR3 region has the DNA TGTGCCAGCACCTCCCAGACAGGGGTACAGGGGACCCAGTACTTC. This translates into CASTSQTGVQGTQYF.

The sample holds a few counts of this clonotype. The chain carries TRBV7-6 and TRBJ2-3, with D uncertain. V lost 5 bases and J 2 bases, leaving 14 bases between the germline ends. CDR1 is SGHVS and CDR2 is FNYEAQ in the germline V gene. The CDR3 sequence is 15 residues long. This CDR3 reads CASSPPNGTTDTQYF. The CDR3 coding sequence is TGTGCCAGCAGCCCCCCGAACGGAACCACAGATACGCAGTATTTT.

There are many counts of this clonotype. CDR3 amino acids: CASSSYFLPRDKEANVLTF. The CDR3 coding sequence is TGTGCCAGCAGCTCTTACTTCCTCCCCCGGGACAAGGAGGCCAACGTCCTGACTTTC. V is TRBV13 and J is TRBJ2-6; possible D gene TRBD1, 6 bases. Looked up from germline, CDR1 is PRHDT and CDR2 is FYEKMQ (reference sequence). V was clipped by 4 bases and J by 6 bases, with 25 bases between them. CDR3 length equals 19 residues.

The genes are TRBV12-3 or TRBV12-4 and TRBJ2-3; 11 bases align to TRBD2. With 5 bases clipped from V and 3 bases from J, the junction kept 10 bases outside the gene matches. The CDR3 extends over 17 amino acids. The CDR3 sequence is CASSGYSGRAITDTQYF. The CDR3 nucleotides are TGTGCCAGCAGTGGGTATAGCGGGAGGGCAATTACAGATACGCAGTATTTT.

About this clonotype: The germline gene is not matched at one end of the junction; a read error may be the cause. The J gene is TRBJ1-2, the V gene TRBV5-1; D gene unclear. Germline CDR1 is SGHRS and CDR2 is YFSETQ. CDR3 length: 16 amino acids. This CDR3 is CASRLVPDGPGYGYTF. DNA for the CDR3: TGCGCCAGCAGATTGGTGCCGGACGGGCCTGGCTATGGCTACACCTTC.

The chain is built from TRBV20-1 and TRBJ2-1; 8 nucleotides agree with TRBD2. V gave up 5 bases and J gave up 0 bases; unmatched junction bases: 9. Germline assignment: CDR1 DFQATT and CDR2 SNEGSKA (reference sequence). The CDR3 loop spans 16 amino acids. The CDR3 sequence: CSASLRGGNSYNEQFF. CDR3 nucleotide sequence: TGCAGTGCTTCGTTGCGCGGGGGGAACTCCTACAATGAGCAGTTCTTC.

This clonotype appeared a few times. The J gene is TRBJ2-5, the V gene TRBV12-3 or TRBV12-4, with TRBD2 as a possible D gene (5 bases). The V gene lost 4 bases and the J gene lost 1 base, with 13 bases spanning the gap. CDR3 length: 15 residues. The CDR3 sequence: CASSSRGISQETQYF. CDR3 bases: TGTGCCAGCAGTTCCCGGGGAATCTCCCAAGAGACCCAGTACTTC.

This sequence joins TRBV27 and TRBJ1-3, with unresolved D. The CDR3 has 14 amino acids. Deletions cut 3 bases from V and 4 bases from J, with 10 bases between. CDR1 MNHEY and CDR2 SMNVEV come from the germline V gene (reference sequence). The chain's CDR3 is CASSFSKAGNTIYF. In nucleotides, the CDR3 is TGTGCCAGCAGTTTCTCCAAGGCGGGAAACACCATATATTTT.

In its sample, this clonotype was seen a few times. The V gene is TRBV14, the J gene TRBJ2-5; 7 nucleotides match TRBD2. This CDR3 spans 17 amino acids. Per germline, CDR1 SGHDN and CDR2 FVKESK. After removal of 0 bases from V and 2 bases from J, the junction contained 9 bases not matched to a gene. CDR3 coding DNA: TGTGCCAGCAGCCAAGATTTCCGACTAGCTGCACAAGAGACCCAGTACTTC. Translated, it gives CASSQDFRLAAQETQYF.